The present entry profiles one T cell receptor (beta chain) with its context. V lost 7 bases to trimming and J lost 6 bases, with 19 bases between them. The CDR3 has 16 amino acids. Germline V CDR1 and CDR2: SNHLY, FYNNEI. Sequenced by immunoSEQ multiplex PCR; TCRdb stores in-frame clones only, minus some. The repertoire has about 130,000 clones, 70% to 90% of them found once; the top ten carry 3.2%. The data originate from a study of control samples from healthy donors and cancer patients. The sequencing input was blood. The TCR comes from a man aged 45-65 years in good health. The chain links TRBV2 to TRBJ1-6; weak D call: TRBD1 (6 bases). Here the CDR3 reads CASIPKSTGSNSPLHF. DNA of the CDR3: TGTGCCAGCATCCCCAAGTCGACAGGCAGTAATTCACCCCTCCACTTT.